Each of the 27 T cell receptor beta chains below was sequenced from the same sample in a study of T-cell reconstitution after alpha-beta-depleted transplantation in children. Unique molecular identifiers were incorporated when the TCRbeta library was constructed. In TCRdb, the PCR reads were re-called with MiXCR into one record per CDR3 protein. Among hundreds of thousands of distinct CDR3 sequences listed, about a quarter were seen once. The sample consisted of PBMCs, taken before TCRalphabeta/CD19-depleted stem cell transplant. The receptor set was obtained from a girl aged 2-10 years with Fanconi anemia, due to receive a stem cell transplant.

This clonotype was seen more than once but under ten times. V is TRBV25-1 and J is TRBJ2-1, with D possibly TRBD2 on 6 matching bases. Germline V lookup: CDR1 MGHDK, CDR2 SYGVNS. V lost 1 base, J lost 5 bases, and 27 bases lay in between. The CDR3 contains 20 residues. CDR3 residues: CASSELNPRAAGRRNNEQFF. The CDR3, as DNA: TGTGCCAGCAGTGAATTAAACCCGAGGGCTGCGGGACGGAGGAACAATGAGCAGTTCTTC. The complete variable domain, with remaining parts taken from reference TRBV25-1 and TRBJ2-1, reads EADIYQTPRYLVIGTGKKITLECSQTMGHDKMYWYQQDPGMELHLIHYSYGVNSTEKGDLSSESTVSRIRTEHFPLTLESARPSHTSQYLCASSELNPRAAGRRNNEQFFGPGTRLTVL.

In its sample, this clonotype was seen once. The CDR3 region is CASSHQGGAKNIQYF. The DNA for the CDR3 is TGTGCCAGCAGCCATCAAGGGGGAGCCAAAAACATTCAGTACTTC. V gene TRBV3-1 combines with J gene TRBJ2-4; TRBD1 might be the D (6 bases). Trimming shortened V by 3 bases and J by 0 bases, and 9 bases separated the two germline ends. CDR1 and CDR2 (germline): LGHDT, YNNKEL (reference sequence). The CDR3 is made up of 15 amino acids.

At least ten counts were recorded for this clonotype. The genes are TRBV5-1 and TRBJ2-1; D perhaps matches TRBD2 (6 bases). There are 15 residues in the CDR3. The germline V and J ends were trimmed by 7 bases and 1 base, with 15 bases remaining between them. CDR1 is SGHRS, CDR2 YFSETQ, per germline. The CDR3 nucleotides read TGCGCCAGCTTGCCGGAGGGCCGTTCCTACAATGAGCAGTTCTTC. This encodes CASLPEGRSYNEQFF.

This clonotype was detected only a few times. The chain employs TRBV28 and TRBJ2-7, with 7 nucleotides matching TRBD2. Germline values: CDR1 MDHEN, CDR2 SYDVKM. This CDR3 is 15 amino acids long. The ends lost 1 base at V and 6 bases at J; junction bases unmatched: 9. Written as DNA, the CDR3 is TGTGCCAGCAGTTTATTAGGGACTACTGTTTCCGAGCAGTACTTC. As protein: CASSLLGTTVSEQYF.

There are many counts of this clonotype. CDR3 region: CSTTRVADSSGANVLTF. The CDR3 nucleotides are TGCAGCACAACCCGGGTCGCTGATAGCTCTGGGGCCAACGTCCTGACTTTC. The rearrangement uses TRBV29-1 and TRBJ2-6; D gene ambiguous. CDR3 length equals 17 residues. CDR1 SQVTM and CDR2 ANQGSEA come from the germline V gene. Trimming shortened V by 8 bases and J by 0 bases, and 20 bases separated the two germline ends.

CDR3 residues: CASSLGGSGGYEQYF. DNA for the CDR3: TGTGCCAGCAGTTTAGGCGGGAGCGGAGGCTACGAGCAGTACTTC. The rearrangement uses TRBV28 and TRBJ2-7; TRBD2 matches at 7 bases. Germline V CDR1 and CDR2: MDHEN, SYDVKM. V shed 2 bases and J 3 bases; nucleotides not matched to a gene: 7. The CDR3 has 15 amino acids.

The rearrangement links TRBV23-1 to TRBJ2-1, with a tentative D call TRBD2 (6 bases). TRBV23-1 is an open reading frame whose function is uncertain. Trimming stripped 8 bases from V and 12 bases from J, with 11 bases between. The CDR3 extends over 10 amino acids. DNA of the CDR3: TGCGCCAGCTGGGACTTCGGGCAGTTCTTC. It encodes CASWDFGQFF.

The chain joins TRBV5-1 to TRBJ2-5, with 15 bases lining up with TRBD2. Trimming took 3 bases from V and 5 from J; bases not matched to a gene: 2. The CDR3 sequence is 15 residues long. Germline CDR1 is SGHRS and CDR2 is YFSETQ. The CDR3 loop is CASSWTSGRAETQYF. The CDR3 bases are TGCGCCAGCAGCTGGACTAGCGGGAGGGCGGAGACCCAGTACTTC.

The CDR3 DNA is TGTGCCAGCAGGATCCTCGGACTAGCGGGATTGGAGACCCAGTACTTC. This gives the protein CASRILGLAGLETQYF. The V gene is TRBV12-3 or TRBV12-4, the J gene TRBJ2-5, with 12 nucleotides matching TRBD2. V gave up 6 bases and J gave up 5 bases; unmatched junction bases: 10. This CDR3 has 16 residues.

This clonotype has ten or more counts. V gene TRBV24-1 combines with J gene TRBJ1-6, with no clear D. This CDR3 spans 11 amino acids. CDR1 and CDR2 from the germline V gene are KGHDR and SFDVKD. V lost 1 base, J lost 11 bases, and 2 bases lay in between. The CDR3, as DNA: TGTGCCACCAGTGATTTAGCACCCCTCCACTTT. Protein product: CATSDLAPLHF.

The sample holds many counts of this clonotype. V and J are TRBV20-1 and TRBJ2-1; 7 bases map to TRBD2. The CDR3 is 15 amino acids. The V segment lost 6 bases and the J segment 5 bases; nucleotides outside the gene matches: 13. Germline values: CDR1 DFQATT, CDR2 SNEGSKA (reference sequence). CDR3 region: CSAPDWGGYDNEQFF. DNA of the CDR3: TGCAGTGCCCCTGATTGGGGGGGGTACGACAATGAGCAGTTCTTC.

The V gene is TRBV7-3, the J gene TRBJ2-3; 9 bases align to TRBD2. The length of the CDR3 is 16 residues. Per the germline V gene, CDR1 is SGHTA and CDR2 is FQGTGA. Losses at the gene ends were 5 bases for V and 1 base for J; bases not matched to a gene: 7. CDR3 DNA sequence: TGTGCCAGCAGCCTCGGAGCGGGGGGCCGCACAGATACGCAGTATTTT. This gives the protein CASSLGAGGRTDTQYF.

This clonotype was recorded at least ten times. The CDR3 protein is CASSLPSGGDHSSYNEQFF. The CDR3 DNA sequence: TGTGCCAGCAGCTTACCTAGCGGGGGCGACCATTCCTCCTACAATGAGCAGTTCTTC. The chain couples TRBV7-2 to TRBJ2-1; 10 nucleotides match TRBD2. The germline gives CDR1 SGHTA, CDR2 FQGNSA. The V gene end was trimmed by 2 bases and the J gene end by 0 bases; junction bases not matched to a gene: 10. This CDR3 has 19 amino acids.

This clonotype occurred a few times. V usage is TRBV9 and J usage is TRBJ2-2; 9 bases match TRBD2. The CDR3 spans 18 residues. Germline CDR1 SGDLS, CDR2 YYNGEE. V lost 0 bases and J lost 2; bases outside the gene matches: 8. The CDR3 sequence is CASSVDDGGGANTGELFF. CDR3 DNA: TGTGCCAGCAGCGTAGACGATGGCGGGGGGGCCAACACCGGGGAGCTGTTTTTT.

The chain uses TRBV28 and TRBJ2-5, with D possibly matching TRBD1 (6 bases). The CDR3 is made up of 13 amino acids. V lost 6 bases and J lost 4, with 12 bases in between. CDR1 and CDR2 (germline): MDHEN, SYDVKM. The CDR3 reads CASSHWDTETQYF. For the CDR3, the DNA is TGTGCCAGCAGCCATTGGGACACAGAGACCCAGTACTTC.

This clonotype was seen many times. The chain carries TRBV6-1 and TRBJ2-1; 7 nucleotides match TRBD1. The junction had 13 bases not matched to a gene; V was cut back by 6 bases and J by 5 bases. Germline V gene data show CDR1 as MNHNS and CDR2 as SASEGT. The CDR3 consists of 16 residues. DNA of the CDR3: TGTGCCAGCAGCCCGGGACAGAGACAACAAAACAATGAGCAGTTCTTC. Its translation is CASSPGQRQQNNEQFF.

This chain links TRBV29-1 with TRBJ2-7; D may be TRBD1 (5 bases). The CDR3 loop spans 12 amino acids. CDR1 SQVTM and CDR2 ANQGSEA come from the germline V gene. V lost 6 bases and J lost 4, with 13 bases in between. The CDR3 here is CSVGLVGYEQYF. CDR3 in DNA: TGCAGCGTGGGGCTGGTGGGGTACGAGCAGTACTTC.

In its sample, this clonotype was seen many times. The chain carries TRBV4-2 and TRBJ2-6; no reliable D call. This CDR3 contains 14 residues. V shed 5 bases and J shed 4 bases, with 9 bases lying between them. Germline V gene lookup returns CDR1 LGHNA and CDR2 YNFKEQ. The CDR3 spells CASSGGGGANVLTF. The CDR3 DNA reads TGTGCCAGCAGCGGTGGTGGAGGGGCCAACGTCCTGACTTTC.

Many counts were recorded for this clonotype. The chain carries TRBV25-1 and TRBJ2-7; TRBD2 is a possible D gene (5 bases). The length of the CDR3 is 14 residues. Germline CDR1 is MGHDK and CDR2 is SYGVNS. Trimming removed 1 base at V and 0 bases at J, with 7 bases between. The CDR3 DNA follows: TGTGCCAGCAGTGAATCCACTAGCTCCTACGAGCAGTACTTC. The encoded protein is CASSESTSSYEQYF.

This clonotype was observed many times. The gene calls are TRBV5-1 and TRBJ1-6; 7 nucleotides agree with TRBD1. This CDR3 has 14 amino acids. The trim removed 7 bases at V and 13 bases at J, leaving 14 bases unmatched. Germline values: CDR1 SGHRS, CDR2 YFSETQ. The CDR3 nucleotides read TGCGCCAGCGGGAAGACAGGGACTGTTGGGCCCCTCCACTTT. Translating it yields CASGKTGTVGPLHF.

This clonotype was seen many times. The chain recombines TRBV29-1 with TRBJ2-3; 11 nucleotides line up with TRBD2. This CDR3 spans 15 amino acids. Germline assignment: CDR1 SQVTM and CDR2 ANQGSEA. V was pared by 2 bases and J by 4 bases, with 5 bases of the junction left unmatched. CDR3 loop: CSVEHTSGGSDTQYF. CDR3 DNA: TGCAGCGTTGAACATACTAGCGGGGGATCAGATACGCAGTATTTT.

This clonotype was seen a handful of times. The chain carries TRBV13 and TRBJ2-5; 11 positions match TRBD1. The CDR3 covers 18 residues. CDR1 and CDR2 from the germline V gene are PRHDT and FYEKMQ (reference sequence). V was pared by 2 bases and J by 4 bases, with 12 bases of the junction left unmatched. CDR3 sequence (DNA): TGTGCCAGCAGCTTATCCCACCCGGGACAGGGGGACTTAGAGACCCAGTACTTC. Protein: CASSLSHPGQGDLETQYF.

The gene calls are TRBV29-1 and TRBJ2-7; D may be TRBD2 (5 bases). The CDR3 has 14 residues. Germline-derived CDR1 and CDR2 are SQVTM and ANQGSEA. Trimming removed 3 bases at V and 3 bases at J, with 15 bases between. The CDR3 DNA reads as TGCAGCGTTGAGTACGCCGGAGAGGGCTACGAGCAGTACTTC. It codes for CSVEYAGEGYEQYF.

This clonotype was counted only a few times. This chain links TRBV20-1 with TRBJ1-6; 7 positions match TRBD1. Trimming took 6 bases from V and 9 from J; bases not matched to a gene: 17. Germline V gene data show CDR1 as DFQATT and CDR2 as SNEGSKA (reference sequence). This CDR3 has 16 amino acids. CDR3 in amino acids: CSARPDTQGKSSPLHF. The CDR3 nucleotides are TGCAGTGCCAGGCCCGACACACAGGGGAAGAGTTCACCCCTCCACTTT.

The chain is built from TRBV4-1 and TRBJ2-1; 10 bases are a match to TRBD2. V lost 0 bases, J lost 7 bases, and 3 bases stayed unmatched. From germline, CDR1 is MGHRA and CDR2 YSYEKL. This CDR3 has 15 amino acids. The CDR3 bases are TGCGCCAGCAGCCAAGAACCAGCGGGAGGGAATGAGCAGTTCTTC. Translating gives CASSQEPAGGNEQFF.

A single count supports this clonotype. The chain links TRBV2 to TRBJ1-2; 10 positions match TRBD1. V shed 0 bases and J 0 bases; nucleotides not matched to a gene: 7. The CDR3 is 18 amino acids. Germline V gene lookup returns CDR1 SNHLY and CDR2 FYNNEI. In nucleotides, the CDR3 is TGTGCCAGCAGTGAAGCACCGGGACAGGGGAAAGCTAACTATGGCTACACCTTC. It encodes CASSEAPGQGKANYGYTF.

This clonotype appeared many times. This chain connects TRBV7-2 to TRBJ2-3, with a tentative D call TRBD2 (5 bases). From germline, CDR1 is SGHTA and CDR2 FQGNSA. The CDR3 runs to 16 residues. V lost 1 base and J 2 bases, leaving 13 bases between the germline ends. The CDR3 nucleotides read TGTGCCAGCAGCTTAGTCCTCCTAGCAGTCACAGATACGCAGTATTTT. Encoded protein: CASSLVLLAVTDTQYF.